This passage covers 17 T cell receptor beta chains from one sample sequenced in a study of T cell repertoires in aging, cancer and after chemotherapy. A mixed TRB-A/B primer pool amplified rearranged TRB by multiplex touch-down PCR. TCRdb re-analysed the multiplex PCR reads in MiXCR, keeping a single row per CDR3 protein. Among around 5,500 distinct CDR3 sequences, roughly 30% were seen once, and the ten largest hold 5.8%. Amplification of TCR beta used genomic DNA extracted from peripheral blood. The sequenced sample consisted of blood. The source of these receptors is a human donor in good health.

This clonotype is labeled medium-sized. This chain uses TRBV6-2 or TRBV6-3 with TRBJ2-2; 10 bases map to TRBD2. Trimming at V came to 2 bases and at J to 0 bases, leaving 15 bases not matched to a gene. The germline CDR1 and CDR2 sequences are MNHEY and SVGEGT. CDR3 size: 21 residues. CDR3 bases: TGTGCCAGCAGTTACCCCAAGCTAGCGGGAGTACTACGCCCGAACACCGGGGAGCTGTTTTTT. It codes for CASSYPKLAGVLRPNTGELFF.

This clonotype was observed a few times. CDR3 protein: CASILRDRNSPNTGELFF. As DNA, the CDR3 is TGTGCCAGCATTCTCCGGGACAGAAATAGTCCTAACACCGGGGAGCTGTTTTTT. This sequence joins TRBV25-1 and TRBJ2-2; 7 nucleotides line up with TRBD1. The CDR3 has 18 amino acids. V shed 7 bases, J shed 2 bases, and the junction held 16 bases outside the gene matches. Germline CDR1 is MGHDK and CDR2 is SYGVNS.

This clonotype was picked up a small number of times. This sequence joins TRBV19 and TRBJ1-5; D gene unclear. V was shortened by 6 bases and J by 3 bases, with 9 bases between the two germline ends. The CDR3 sequence is 13 residues long. Germline values: CDR1 LNHDA, CDR2 SQIVND (reference sequence). The CDR3 bases are TGTGCCAGTAGGGGCCGGGTCAATCAGCCCCAGCATTTT. This codes for CASRGRVNQPQHF.

The chain combines TRBV5-4 with TRBJ1-6; D is perhaps TRBD1 (6 bases). V was clipped by 3 bases and J by 14 bases, with 12 bases between them. This CDR3 has 12 amino acids. Per germline, CDR1 SGHNT and CDR2 YYREEE (reference sequence). The CDR3 coding sequence is TGTGCCAGCAGCTGGGGAAGGGGGGCCCTCCACTTT. It translates to CASSWGRGALHF.

In regard to this clonotype: This may stem from a read error, because a much larger clone lies one nucleotide away. The chain employs TRBV19 and TRBJ2-1; TRBD2 matches at 10 bases. The CDR3 has 16 residues. V shed 7 bases and J 4 bases; nucleotides not matched to a gene: 10. Germline loops: CDR1 LNHDA, CDR2 SQIVND (reference sequence). The CDR3 sequence: CASNGLGAGGYNEQFF. The CDR3 nucleotides read TGTGCCAGTAACGGGCTAGGAGCGGGGGGGTACAATGAGCAGTTCTTC.

By proportion, this clonotype is medium-sized. The chain links TRBV27 to TRBJ2-7, with D perhaps assigned TRBD1 or TRBD2 (5 bases each). The CDR3 is 14 amino acids. The V gene's germline CDR1 is MNHEY and CDR2 SMNVEV (reference sequence). V lost 4 bases to trimming and J lost 6 bases, with 16 bases between them. The chain's CDR3 is CASSYVRAGGEQYF. The CDR3, as DNA: TGTGCCAGCAGTTACGTGAGGGCTGGGGGCGAGCAGTACTTC.

The V and J genes are TRBV27 and TRBJ1-1; D not resolved. V dropped 3 bases and J dropped 1 base, with 9 bases sitting between them. The V gene's germline CDR1 is MNHEY and CDR2 SMNVEV (reference sequence). This CDR3 spans 14 amino acids. In DNA form, the CDR3 reads TGTGCCAGCAGTTTGACGGGTACGAACACTGAAGCTTTCTTT. Its protein is CASSLTGTNTEAFF.

Judged by abundance, this clonotype is medium-sized. The V and J genes are TRBV6-5 and TRBJ2-1; 7 bases map to TRBD2. The germline V gene encodes CDR1 MNHEY and CDR2 SVGAGI. The ends lost 5 bases at V and 3 bases at J; junction bases unmatched: 7. There are 15 residues in the CDR3. CDR3 loop: CASSPTSPIYNEQFF. In nucleotides, the CDR3 is TGTGCCAGCAGTCCGACTAGCCCGATCTACAATGAGCAGTTCTTC.

This clonotype was seen a few times. This chain uses TRBV5-6 with TRBJ1-2, with D uncertain. The length of the CDR3 is 12 residues. CDR1 and CDR2 (germline): SGHDT, YYEEEE. V dropped 4 bases and J dropped 5 bases, with 9 bases sitting between them. The DNA of the CDR3 is TGTGCCAGCAGCAAGGACGGTTATGGCTACACCTTC. Amino acid sequence: CASSKDGYGYTF.

By sample share, this clonotype is medium-sized. The chain combines TRBV27 with TRBJ2-6; 8 bases are shared with TRBD2. The CDR3 covers 16 residues. Germline assignment: CDR1 MNHEY and CDR2 SMNVEV (reference sequence). J was trimmed by 2 bases and V by 3 bases; bases with no gene match: 3. For the CDR3, the DNA is TGTGCCAGCAGTTTTACGGGGGGGACTGGGGCCAACGTCCTGACTTTC. Amino acids: CASSFTGGTGANVLTF.

The chain uses TRBV6-1 and TRBJ2-4; D is ambiguous. The CDR3 spans 19 residues. V was clipped by 2 bases and J by 4 bases, with 24 bases between them. Germline CDR1 and CDR2: MNHNS and SASEGT. In DNA form, the CDR3 reads TGTGCCAGCAGTGAAATTCAGGTAGCCCTGGCCATGGGGAAAAACATTCAGTACTTC. Protein: CASSEIQVALAMGKNIQYF.

In this sample, this clonotype is medium-sized (0.01 to 0.1%). This sequence joins TRBV12-3 or TRBV12-4 and TRBJ2-1; 11 bases map to TRBD2. V lost 6 bases, J lost 6 bases, and 7 bases stayed unmatched. The CDR3 runs to 15 residues. The DNA for the CDR3 is TGTGCCAGCAGCCTGACTAGCGGGGACCCCAATGAGCAGTTCTTC. Protein product: CASSLTSGDPNEQFF.

This clonotype has just a few counts. The rearrangement links TRBV5-4 to TRBJ2-1; 10 nucleotides match TRBD1. The V and J ends lost 0 bases and 5 bases, in that order; junction bases with no gene match: 5. Germline values: CDR1 SGHNT, CDR2 YYREEE (reference sequence). The CDR3 is 16 residues long. CDR3: CASSLGGDRGNNEQFF. CDR3 sequence (DNA): TGTGCCAGCAGCTTGGGGGGGGACAGGGGAAACAATGAGCAGTTCTTC.

This chain joins TRBV12-3 or TRBV12-4 and TRBJ1-1; no definite D call. Trimming took 6 bases from V and 3 from J, leaving 14 bases between them. The CDR3 runs 14 residues. The CDR3 sequence: CASSPPALDTEAFF. The CDR3 DNA follows: TGTGCCAGCAGCCCCCCTGCTCTGGACACTGAAGCTTTCTTT.

This chain uses TRBV20-1 with TRBJ2-7; D unclear. In germline, CDR1 is DFQATT, CDR2 SNEGSKA (reference sequence). CDR3 length: 12 amino acids. The ends were cut back, 3 bases at V and 0 bases at J, with 6 bases in the middle. The DNA for the CDR3 is TGCAGTGCTAGCGACAACTCCTACGAGCAGTACTTC. Translated: CSASDNSYEQYF.

This clonotype turned up a few times. V is TRBV6-2 or TRBV6-3 and J is TRBJ2-5, with D possibly being TRBD2 (5 bases). Looked up from germline, CDR1 is MNHEY and CDR2 is SVGEGT. There are 13 residues in the CDR3. V lost 2 bases and J lost 3, with 7 bases in between. CDR3 DNA: TGTGCCAGCAGTTACCTGCGGGAAGAGACCCAGTACTTC. Amino acids: CASSYLREETQYF.

This chain links TRBV6-6 with TRBJ2-7; the D call may be TRBD1 or TRBD2 (5 bases each). The V end was cut by 4 bases, the J end by 3 bases, with 16 bases between. The CDR3 loop spans 15 amino acids. CDR1 and CDR2 (germline): MNHNY, SVGAGI (reference sequence). As DNA, the CDR3 is TGTGCCAGCAGTTCTATTTGGGACGGGGACTACGAGCAGTACTTC. Protein: CASSSIWDGDYEQYF.